These T cell receptor beta chains were read from a single sample in a study of blood T cell repertoires in COVID-19. The assay was immunoSEQ multiplex PCR, and TCRdb's table has in-frame clones only and misses some. The sample has about 200,000 clones, roughly 88% seen once. The specimen was peripheral blood. These receptors originate from a man in his fifties or sixties with COVID-19, enrolled during active disease. CDR3s include the opening cysteine and the closing phenylalanine or tryptophan. The D gene is left open where the match is weak. Not every row has a clone size; where given, it reads once, few, many or a size class.

>-|-|TRBJ2-1|TRBV18
CASSFQVREQFF
TGTGCCAGCTCCTTCCAGGTCCGTGAGCAGTTCTTC
>-|TRBD1|TRBJ2-5|TRBV28
CATKDRVAGTQYF
TGTGCCACCAAAGACAGGGTGGCGGGGACCCAGTACTTC
>once|-|TRBJ1-2|TRBV6-5
CASSYLNSRQNYGYTF
TGTGCCAGCAGTTACCTCAACTCCAGGCAAAACTATGGCTACACCTTC
>-|TRBD1|TRBJ1-1|TRBV4-2
CASSHPGQGSSTEAFF
TGTGCCAGCAGCCACCCAGGACAGGGCTCGAGCACTGAAGCTTTCTTT
>-|TRBD2|TRBJ2-3|TRBV13
CASSFRLAGGSTDTQYF
TGTGCCAGCAGCTTCCGACTAGCGGGGGGGAGCACAGATACGCAGTATTTT
>-|TRBD1|TRBJ2-5|TRBV2
CASRLTGTGGETQYF
TGTGCCAGCAGACTTACCGGGACAGGAGGGGAGACCCAGTACTTC
>-|-|TRBJ1-3|TRBV4-3
CASSHTGSGNTIYF
TGCGCCAGCAGCCACACAGGGTCTGGAAACACCATATATTTT
>-|TRBD2|TRBJ2-7|TRBV5-1
CASSLADFGYEQYF
TGCGCCAGCAGCCTAGCGGACTTTGGGTACGAGCAGTACTTC
>-|TRBD1|TRBJ2-2|TRBV24-1
CATSEDRLTGELFF
TGTGCCACCAGTGAGGACAGGCTCACCGGGGAGCTGTTTTTT
>-|-|TRBJ1-6|TRBV10-3
CAISTETFRSPLHF
TGTGCCATCAGTACAGAAACATTTAGGTCACCCCTCCACTTT
>-|TRBD2|TRBJ2-7|TRBV5-1
CASSLGLTSGGLYEQYF
TGCGCCAGCAGCTTGGGCCTGACTAGCGGGGGGCTCTACGAGCAGTACTTC
>-|-|TRBJ2-7|TRBV7-8
CASSPLGLTSSYEQYF
TGTGCCAGCAGCCCACTCGGACTAACCTCGTCCTACGAGCAGTACTTC
>-|TRBD1|TRBJ1-2|TRBV7-9
CASSLGQGRGYTF
TGTGCCAGCAGCTTAGGACAGGGGAGAGGCTACACCTTC
>once|TRBD2|TRBJ2-5|TRBV7-2
CASSFVLRLAGQETQYF
TGTGCCAGCAGCTTCGTATTGAGACTAGCGGGACAAGAGACCCAGTACTTC
>-|-|TRBJ2-2|TRBV18
CASSPIRDTGELFF
TGTGCCAGCTCACCAATCAGGGACACCGGGGAGCTGTTTTTT
>-|TRBD1|TRBJ2-7|TRBV7-9
CASSLRETGLGEQYF
TGTGCCAGCAGCTTACGAGAGACAGGGCTGGGCGAGCAGTACTTC
>once|-|TRBJ2-7|TRBV29-1
CSVETHGEYEQYF
TGCAGCGTTGAAACCCATGGGGAGTACGAGCAGTACTTC